This T cell receptor beta chain was profiled in a study of blood T cell repertoires in COVID-19. Across the study: The analysed material was cDNA or gDNA that came from T cells, B-cell-depleted T cells, or PBMCs.

Assay: immunoSEQ multiplex PCR; the TCRdb copy retains only in-frame clones and omits some. Seen here are about 120,000 clones, roughly 78% observed once, and the top ten hold 16%. The sample consisted of peripheral blood. The TCR originated in a man in his sixties with active or convalescent COVID-19.

Written as DNA, the CDR3 is TGTGCCAGCAGCCCCTTGGGCAGGGGGCTAGGGGGCTACACCTTC. Translated, it gives CASSPLGRGLGGYTF. The rearrangement joins TRBV16 to TRBJ1-2; 8 bases map to TRBD1. This CDR3 contains 15 residues. Germline CDR1 KGHSY, CDR2 FQNENV. V shed 4 bases and J 8 bases; nucleotides not matched to a gene: 12.